The 30 T cell receptor beta chains listed next were all sequenced from one sample in a study of blood T cell repertoires in COVID-19. Assay used: immunoSEQ multiplex PCR; TCRdb lists only in-frame clones, some missing. This sample has about 110,000 clones, with 60% to 85% found just once. What was sequenced was peripheral blood. These TCRs come from a woman between 40 and 50 years old with acute or convalescent COVID-19.

The chain uses TRBV9 and TRBJ2-2; TRBD1 matches at 12 bases. Trimming took 4 bases from V and 5 from J; bases not matched to a gene: 6. This CDR3 contains 16 residues. Germline V gene sequence: CDR1 SGDLS, CDR2 YYNGEE. CDR3 nucleotides: TGTGCCAGCAGCATCGGGACAGGGGGCCGGACCGGGGAGCTGTTTTTT. This encodes CASSIGTGGRTGELFF. The whole variable domain, filled in from reference TRBV9 and TRBJ2-2, reads DSGVTQTPKHLITATGQRVTLRCSPRSGDLSVYWYQQSLDQGLQFLIQYYNGEERAKGNILERFSAQQFPDLHSELNLSSLELGDSALYFCASSIGTGGRTGELFFGEGSRLTVL.

The chain links TRBV20-1 to TRBJ1-1; no reliable D call. Looked up from germline, CDR1 is DFQATT and CDR2 is SNEGSKA (reference sequence). V lost 7 bases and J lost 5, with 11 bases in between. The CDR3 runs 11 residues. The CDR3 loop is CSVWGGTEAFF. CDR3 sequence (DNA): TGCAGTGTGTGGGGAGGTACTGAAGCTTTCTTT.

The chain carries TRBV10-1 and TRBJ1-1, with TRBD1 as a possible D gene (6 bases). Germline CDR1 and CDR2: WNHNN and SYGVQD (reference sequence). Deletions cut 2 bases from V and 2 bases from J, with 15 bases between. The CDR3 is made up of 16 amino acids. DNA for the CDR3: TGCGCCAGCAGTGAGACAGGGTCGGGATTTAACACTGAAGCTTTCTTT. This encodes CASSETGSGFNTEAFF.

V gene TRBV5-1 combines with J gene TRBJ2-5; D remains unclear. The CDR3 is 14 amino acids. Looked up from germline, CDR1 is SGHRS and CDR2 is YFSETQ. V shed 2 bases and J shed 1 base, with 9 bases lying between them. The CDR3 sequence: CASSFGSGQETQYF. CDR3 coding DNA: TGCGCCAGCAGCTTCGGGTCGGGCCAAGAGACCCAGTACTTC. Based on the CDR3 plus reference TRBV5-1 and TRBJ2-5, the full variable domain is KAGVTQTPRYLIKTRGQQVTLSCSPISGHRSVSWYQQTPGQGLQFLFEYFSETQRNKGNFPGRFSGRQFSNSRSEMNVSTLELGDSALYLCASSFGSGQETQYFGPGTRLLVL.

This clone has more than one count but fewer than ten. The chain employs TRBV11-2 and TRBJ1-3; tentative D call: TRBD1 (5 bases). Between the trimmed V and J ends, which lost 6 bases and 0 bases, there was a span of 15 bases. CDR1 and CDR2 from the germline V gene are SGHAT and FQNNGV. The CDR3 extends over 16 amino acids. This CDR3 reads CASRSRQGGSGNTIYF. In DNA form, the CDR3 reads TGTGCCAGCAGATCCAGGCAGGGAGGCTCTGGAAACACCATATATTTT.

The gene calls are TRBV2 and TRBJ1-3; D unresolved. The CDR3 sequence is 14 residues long. V dropped 8 bases and J dropped 0 bases, with 11 bases sitting between them. Germline V CDR1 and CDR2: SNHLY, FYNNEI. CDR3 nucleotide sequence: TGTGCCAGCGGGAGGGCGGTCTCTGGAAACACCATATATTTT. The encoded protein is CASGRAVSGNTIYF. Variable domain in full (rest from reference TRBV2 and TRBJ1-3): EPEVTQTPSHQVTQMGQEVILRCVPISNHLYFYWYRQILGQKVEFLVSFYNNEISEKSEIFDDQFSVERPDGSNFTLKIRSTKLEDSAMYFCASGRAVSGNTIYFGEGSWLTVV.

This chain links TRBV6-5 with TRBJ1-5; 7 bases match TRBD1. The V gene end was trimmed by 7 bases and the J gene end by 0 bases; junction bases not matched to a gene: 6. The CDR3 totals 15 residues. CDR1 MNHEY and CDR2 SVGAGI come from the germline V gene. CDR3 protein: CASNQGVNSNQPQHF. The CDR3 DNA is TGTGCCAGCAACCAGGGGGTAAATAGCAATCAGCCCCAGCATTTT.

The chain uses TRBV12-3 or TRBV12-4 and TRBJ1-5; no firm D call. V lost 5 bases and J lost 5, with 7 bases in between. The CDR3 is 12 residues long. CDR3 bases: TGTGCCAGCAGTGAGGGTTATCAGCCCCAGCATTTT. It is translated as CASSEGYQPQHF.

The rearrangement joins TRBV18 to TRBJ2-2; possible D gene TRBD1, 5 bases. The length of the CDR3 is 14 residues. CDR1 and CDR2 from the germline V gene are KGHSH and LQKENI. V lost 4 bases and J 4 bases, leaving 10 bases between the germline ends. For the CDR3, the DNA is TGTGCCAGCTCACAGGGGATTGGCACCGGGGAGCTGTTTTTT. Encoded protein: CASSQGIGTGELFF.

This chain connects TRBV7-7 to TRBJ2-5; 15 bases are a match to TRBD2. Losses at the gene ends were 5 bases for V and 2 bases for J; bases not matched to a gene: 3. Germline CDR1 and CDR2: SSHAT and FNYEAQ (reference sequence). CDR3 length: 16 amino acids. CDR3 coding DNA: TGTGCCAGCAGCCCGGGACTAGCGGGGGGACAAGAGACCCAGTACTTC. It specifies CASSPGLAGGQETQYF.

The chain recombines TRBV7-3 with TRBJ2-5, with TRBD2 matching over 9 bases. CDR1 SGHTA and CDR2 FQGTGA come from the germline V gene. J lost 5 bases, V lost 5 bases, and 9 bases had no gene match. The CDR3 has 15 amino acids. CDR3 nucleotide sequence: TGTGCCAGCAGCCCCTTAGCGGGGGCTCGGGAGACCCAGTACTTC. It yields the protein CASSPLAGARETQYF. The full variable domain, in which reference TRBV7-3 and TRBJ2-5 provide the parts outside the CDR3, is GAGVSQTPSNKVTEKGKYVELRCDPISGHTALYWYRQSLGQGPEFLIYFQGTGAADDSGLPNDRFFAVRPEGSVSTLKIQRTERGDSAVYLCASSPLAGARETQYFGPGTRLLVL.

The CDR3 DNA sequence: TGTGCCAGCAGCGATGAACTAGCGGTAACAGATACGCAGTATTTT. This sequence encodes CASSDELAVTDTQYF. The genes are TRBV9 and TRBJ2-3; 8 bases are a match to TRBD2. V shed 3 bases and J 3 bases; nucleotides not matched to a gene: 6. CDR1 is SGDLS, CDR2 YYNGEE, per germline. The CDR3 loop spans 15 amino acids.

The chain employs TRBV4-2 and TRBJ1-4, with 10 bases matching TRBD1. This CDR3 has 14 residues. V lost 6 bases, J lost 7 bases, and 5 bases stayed unmatched. Germline CDR1 is LGHNA and CDR2 is YNFKEQ. CDR3 nucleotide sequence: TGTGCCAGCAGTCGGGACAGGGGATTTGAAAAACTGTTTTTT. Its protein product is CASSRDRGFEKLFF.

This rearrangement joins TRBV18 to TRBJ2-7; perhaps TRBD2 as D (6 bases). The CDR3 runs to 15 residues. Germline V gene lookup returns CDR1 KGHSH and CDR2 LQKENI. Trimming took 6 bases from V and 3 from J, leaving 18 bases between them. The CDR3: CASSPGDLKGYEQYF. CDR3 DNA: TGTGCCAGCTCTCCGGGGGACCTTAAGGGCTACGAGCAGTACTTC.

The chain is built from TRBV18 and TRBJ1-1, with D possibly being TRBD1 (5 bases). The CDR3 is made up of 14 amino acids. Per the germline V gene, CDR1 is KGHSH and CDR2 is LQKENI. V lost 5 bases to trimming and J lost 5 bases, with 15 bases between them. The CDR3 is CASSTSGDRTEAFF. In DNA form, the CDR3 reads TGTGCCAGCTCAACCTCGGGGGATCGAACTGAAGCTTTCTTT.

Only a few counts were recorded for this clone. A single base separates this from a much larger clone, so it may be a read error. This chain connects TRBV2 to TRBJ2-3, with 13 bases aligning to TRBD2. This CDR3 has 15 residues. V shed 2 bases and J 4 bases; nucleotides not matched to a gene: 0. Germline CDR1 and CDR2: SNHLY and FYNNEI. The CDR3 here is CASSETSGGADTQYF. CDR3 sequence (DNA): TGTGCCAGCAGTGAAACTAGCGGGGGGGCAGATACGCAGTATTTT.

This chain joins TRBV5-1 and TRBJ1-1; TRBD1 matches at 8 bases. The germline CDR1 and CDR2 sequences are SGHRS and YFSETQ. This CDR3 comprises 19 residues. The trim removed 3 bases at V and 3 bases at J, leaving 19 bases unmatched. The CDR3 region is CASSSRGTGGLRVDTEAFF. CDR3 DNA sequence: TGCGCCAGCAGCTCCCGGGGGACAGGAGGACTGCGCGTGGACACTGAAGCTTTCTTT.

This rearrangement joins TRBV25-1 to TRBJ1-2, with 9 bases that match TRBD1. The CDR3 runs to 15 residues. J lost 4 bases, V lost 5 bases, and 8 bases had no gene match. Germline lookup yields CDR1 MGHDK and CDR2 SYGVNS. The CDR3 loop is CASSIRTGEAYGYTF. CDR3 in DNA: TGTGCCAGCAGTATTCGGACAGGGGAGGCCTATGGCTACACCTTC.

This clone was observed at least ten times. The rearrangement uses TRBV14 and TRBJ2-2; TRBD2 aligns across 8 bases. Per germline, CDR1 SGHDN and CDR2 FVKESK. V dropped 4 bases and J dropped 6; count of bases not matched to a gene: 4. The CDR3 contains 14 residues. The CDR3 loop reads CASSLLGGAGELFF. The CDR3 coding sequence is TGTGCCAGCAGCCTTCTCGGGGGGGCCGGGGAGCTGTTTTTT.

The rearrangement links TRBV7-6 to TRBJ2-1; 8 nucleotides agree with TRBD1. Germline V gene lookup returns CDR1 SGHVS and CDR2 FNYEAQ. The V and J ends lost 1 base and 4 bases, in that order; junction bases with no gene match: 6. This CDR3 spans 16 amino acids. This chain's CDR3 is CASSLGVGQDYNEQFF. CDR3 coding DNA: TGTGCCAGCAGCTTAGGAGTGGGACAGGATTACAATGAGCAGTTCTTC.

The V gene is TRBV4-3, the J gene TRBJ2-2, with D hard to call. The CDR3 contains 13 residues. The germline V gene encodes CDR1 LGHNA and CDR2 YSLEER. Trimming stripped 0 bases from V and 5 bases from J, with 4 bases between. The DNA for the CDR3 is TGCGCCAGCAGCCAAGATCGTACCGGGGAGCTGTTTTTT. Amino acid sequence: CASSQDRTGELFF.

This clone was found a few times. The chain uses TRBV10-2 and TRBJ2-7; 13 nucleotides match TRBD2. CDR3 length: 18 residues. Trimming took 6 bases from V and 2 from J; bases not matched to a gene: 13. Germline assignment: CDR1 WSHSY and CDR2 SAAADI. The CDR3 nucleotides read TGCGCCAGCAGCCCCCAGGGGCAGGGACTAGCGGGACCCTACGAGCAGTACTTC. It translates to CASSPQGQGLAGPYEQYF.

The chain carries TRBV7-7 and TRBJ2-5; TRBD1 agrees at 7 bases. The junction had 6 bases not matched to a gene; V was cut back by 6 bases and J by 2 bases. CDR1 SSHAT and CDR2 FNYEAQ come from the germline V gene (reference sequence). The CDR3 is 14 amino acids. This CDR3 is CASSPTGAQETQYF. The CDR3 DNA reads as TGTGCCAGCAGTCCTACAGGGGCACAAGAGACCCAGTACTTC.

This chain links TRBV19 with TRBJ1-5; 9 bases agree with TRBD1. J gave up 11 bases and V 5 bases, and 4 bases lay outside the gene matches. This CDR3 comprises 12 residues. Looked up from germline, CDR1 is LNHDA and CDR2 is SQIVND (reference sequence). The CDR3 region is CASSSRDRAQHF. As DNA, the CDR3 is TGTGCCAGTAGTTCCCGGGACAGGGCCCAGCATTTT.

The chain has TRBV19 and TRBJ2-7; perhaps TRBD1 as D (5 bases). Trimming took 4 bases from V and 4 from J, leaving 11 bases between them. Germline values: CDR1 LNHDA, CDR2 SQIVND (reference sequence). The CDR3 runs 13 residues. The CDR3 sequence is CASSKGFQYEQYF. The CDR3, as DNA: TGTGCCAGTAGTAAGGGGTTTCAATACGAGCAGTACTTC.

The table lists this clone with many counts. The chain couples TRBV7-2 to TRBJ1-3; 9 positions agree with TRBD1. Trimming took 1 base from V and 2 from J; bases not matched to a gene: 3. The CDR3 extends over 16 amino acids. Germline CDR1 and CDR2: SGHTA and FQGNSA. Here the CDR3 reads CASSLVGTGTGNTIYF. The CDR3 region has the DNA TGTGCCAGCAGCTTAGTCGGGACAGGGACTGGAAACACCATATATTTT.

The chain recombines TRBV7-6 with TRBJ1-6; 9 nucleotides line up with TRBD1. Germline V CDR1 and CDR2: SGHVS, FNYEAQ. CDR3 length: 16 amino acids. V was clipped by 1 base and J by 7 bases; unmatched bases: 5. The CDR3 protein is CASSLGNRGLNSPLHF. In DNA, the CDR3 is TGTGCCAGCAGCTTAGGGAACAGGGGGCTGAATTCACCCCTCCACTTT.

The V gene is TRBV28, the J gene TRBJ1-4; D gene unclear. The V and J ends lost 4 bases and 5 bases respectively, with 23 bases between them. The germline V gene encodes CDR1 MDHEN and CDR2 SYDVKM. The CDR3 runs 18 residues. The chain's CDR3 is CASSSSEGIGSWNEKLFF. CDR3 bases: TGTGCCAGCAGTTCATCAGAGGGCATAGGATCTTGGAATGAAAAACTGTTTTTT.

Note on this clone: The same CDR3 is also encoded by other DNA sequences in this sample. The rearrangement links TRBV11-2 to TRBJ1-1, with a weak D call TRBD1 (5 bases). Germline V CDR1 and CDR2: SGHAT, FQNNGV. Deletions cut 3 bases from V and 0 bases from J, with 8 bases between. The CDR3 is made up of 14 amino acids. The CDR3 loop is CASSFDRLNTEAFF. CDR3 sequence (DNA): TGTGCCAGCAGCTTTGACAGATTGAACACTGAAGCTTTCTTT.

The CDR3 spells CASSHRQGDTGELFF. In nucleotides, the CDR3 is TGCGCCAGCAGCCATCGACAGGGCGACACCGGGGAGCTGTTTTTT. The chain is built from TRBV4-1 and TRBJ2-2; TRBD1 agrees at 7 bases. The CDR3 length is 15 residues. Germline V gives CDR1 MGHRA, CDR2 YSYEKL. With 3 bases clipped from V and 3 bases from J, the junction kept 4 bases outside the gene matches.